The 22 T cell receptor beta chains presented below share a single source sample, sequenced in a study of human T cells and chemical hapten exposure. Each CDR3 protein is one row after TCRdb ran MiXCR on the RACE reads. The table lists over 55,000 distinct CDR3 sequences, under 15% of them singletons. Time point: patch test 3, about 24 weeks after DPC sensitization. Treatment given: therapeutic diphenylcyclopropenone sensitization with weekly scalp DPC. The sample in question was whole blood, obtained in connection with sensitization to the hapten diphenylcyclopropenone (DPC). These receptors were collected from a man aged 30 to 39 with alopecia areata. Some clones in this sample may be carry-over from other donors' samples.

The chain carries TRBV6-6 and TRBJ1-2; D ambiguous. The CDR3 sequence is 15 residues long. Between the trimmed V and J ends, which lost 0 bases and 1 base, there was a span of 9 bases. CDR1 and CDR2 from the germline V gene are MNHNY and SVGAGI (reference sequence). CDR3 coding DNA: TGTGCCAGCAGTTACTCGGACCGGTTTAACTATGGCTACACCTTC. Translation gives CASSYSDRFNYGYTF.

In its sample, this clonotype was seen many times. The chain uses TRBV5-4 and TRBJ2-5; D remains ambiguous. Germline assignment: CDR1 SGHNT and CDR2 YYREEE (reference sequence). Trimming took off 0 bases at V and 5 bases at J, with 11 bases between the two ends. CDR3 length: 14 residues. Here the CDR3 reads CASSLEGRRETQYF. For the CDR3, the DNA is TGTGCCAGCAGCTTGGAAGGTCGGCGGGAGACCCAGTACTTC. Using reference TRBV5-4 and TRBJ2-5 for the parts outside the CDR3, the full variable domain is ETGVTQSPTHLIKTRGQQVTLRCSSQSGHNTVSWYQQALGQGPQFIFQYYREEENGRGNFPPRFSGLQFPNYSSELNVNALELDDSALYLCASSLEGRRETQYFGPGTRLLVL.

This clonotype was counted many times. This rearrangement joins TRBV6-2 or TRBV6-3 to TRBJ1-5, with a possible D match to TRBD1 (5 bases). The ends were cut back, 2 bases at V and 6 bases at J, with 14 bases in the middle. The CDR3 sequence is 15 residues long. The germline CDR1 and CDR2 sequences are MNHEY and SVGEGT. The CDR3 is CASSYGAGKFQPQHF. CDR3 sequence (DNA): TGTGCCAGCAGTTACGGGGCAGGGAAGTTTCAGCCCCAGCATTTT.

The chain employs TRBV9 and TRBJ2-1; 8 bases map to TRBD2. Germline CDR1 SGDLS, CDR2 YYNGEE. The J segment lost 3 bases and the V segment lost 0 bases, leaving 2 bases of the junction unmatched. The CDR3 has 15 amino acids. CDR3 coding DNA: TGTGCCAGCAGCGTAGATAGCGGGAACTACAATGAGCAGTTCTTC. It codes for CASSVDSGNYNEQFF.

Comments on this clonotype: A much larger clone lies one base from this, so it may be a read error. The CDR3 bases are TGTGCCAGCAGCCAAGCGGTTTGGGTGGAGGACACTGAAGCTTTCTTT. This codes for CASSQAVWVEDTEAFF. V usage is TRBV3-1 and J usage is TRBJ1-1; the D is unclear. CDR3 size: 16 residues. Trimming removed 1 base at V and 3 bases at J, with 15 bases between. Germline CDR1 is LGHDT and CDR2 is YNNKEL (reference sequence). The variable domain in full, completed from reference TRBV3-1 and TRBJ1-1, reads DTAVSQTPKYLVTQMGNDKSIKCEQNLGHDTMYWYKQDSKKFLKIMFSYNNKELIINETVPNRFSPKSPDKAHLNLHINSLELGDSAVYFCASSQAVWVEDTEAFFGQGTRLTVV.

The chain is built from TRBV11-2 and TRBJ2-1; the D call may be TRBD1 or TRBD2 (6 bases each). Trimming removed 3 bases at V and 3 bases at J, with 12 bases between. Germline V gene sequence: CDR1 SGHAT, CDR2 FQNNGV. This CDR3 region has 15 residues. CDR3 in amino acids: CASSFRGPSYNEQFF. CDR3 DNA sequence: TGTGCCAGCAGCTTCCGGGGGCCGAGCTACAATGAGCAGTTCTTC. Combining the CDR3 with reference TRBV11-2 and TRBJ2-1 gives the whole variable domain EAGVAQSPRYKIIEKRQSVAFWCNPISGHATLYWYQQILGQGPKLLIQFQNNGVVDDSQLPKDRFSAERLKGVDSTLKIQPAKLEDSAVYLCASSFRGPSYNEQFFGPGTRLTVL.

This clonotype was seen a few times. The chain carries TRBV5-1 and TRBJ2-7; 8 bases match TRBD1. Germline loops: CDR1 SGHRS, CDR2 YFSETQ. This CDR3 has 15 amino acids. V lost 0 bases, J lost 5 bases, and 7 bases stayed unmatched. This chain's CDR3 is CASSLVPGQGDEQYF. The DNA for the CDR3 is TGCGCCAGCAGCTTGGTACCCGGACAGGGTGACGAGCAGTACTTC. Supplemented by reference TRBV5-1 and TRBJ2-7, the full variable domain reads KAGVTQTPRYLIKTRGQQVTLSCSPISGHRSVSWYQQTPGQGLQFLFEYFSETQRNKGNFPGRFSGRQFSNSRSEMNVSTLELGDSALYLCASSLVPGQGDEQYFGPGTRLTVT.

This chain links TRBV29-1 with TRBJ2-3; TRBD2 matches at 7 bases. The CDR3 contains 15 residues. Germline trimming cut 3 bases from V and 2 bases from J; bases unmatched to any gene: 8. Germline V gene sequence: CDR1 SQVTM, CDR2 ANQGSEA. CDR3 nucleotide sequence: TGCAGCGTTGAGGGAGGCGGGGGACCCACAGATACGCAGTATTTT. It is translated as CSVEGGGGPTDTQYF.

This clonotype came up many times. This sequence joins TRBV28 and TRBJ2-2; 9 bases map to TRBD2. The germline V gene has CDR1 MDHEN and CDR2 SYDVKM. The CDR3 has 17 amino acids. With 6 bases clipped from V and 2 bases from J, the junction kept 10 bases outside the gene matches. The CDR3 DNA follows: TGTGCCAGCAGAAGCACCCCAGCGGGGGGAAACACCGGGGAGCTGTTTTTT. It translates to CASRSTPAGGNTGELFF.

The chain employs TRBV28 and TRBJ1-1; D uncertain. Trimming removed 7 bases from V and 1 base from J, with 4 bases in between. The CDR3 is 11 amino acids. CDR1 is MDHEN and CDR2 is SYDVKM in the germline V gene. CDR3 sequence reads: CASTKNTEAFF. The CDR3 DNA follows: TGTGCCAGCACGAAGAACACTGAAGCTTTCTTT.

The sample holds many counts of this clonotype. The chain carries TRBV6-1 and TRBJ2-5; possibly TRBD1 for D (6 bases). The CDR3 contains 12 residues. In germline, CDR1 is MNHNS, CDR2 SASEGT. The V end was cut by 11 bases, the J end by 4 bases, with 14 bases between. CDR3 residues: CASSRGGETQYF. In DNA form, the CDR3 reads TGTGCCTCTTCGAGAGGGGGAGAGACCCAGTACTTC.

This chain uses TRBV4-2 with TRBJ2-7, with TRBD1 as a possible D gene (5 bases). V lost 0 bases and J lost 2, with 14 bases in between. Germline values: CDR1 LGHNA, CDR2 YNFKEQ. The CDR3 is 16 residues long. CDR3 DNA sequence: TGTGCCAGCAGCCAAGAGCAGGGCCGCCTGACCTACGAGCAGTACTTC. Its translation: CASSQEQGRLTYEQYF.

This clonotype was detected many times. The DNA of the CDR3 is TGCAGCGTTTCTGACAGGGCTGGGGCCAACGTCCTGACTTTC. This gives the protein CSVSDRAGANVLTF. This chain connects TRBV29-1 to TRBJ2-6; 7 nucleotides align to TRBD1. CDR3 size: 14 residues. The junction had 3 bases not matched to a gene; V was cut back by 5 bases and J by 2 bases. Germline V gene sequence: CDR1 SQVTM, CDR2 ANQGSEA.

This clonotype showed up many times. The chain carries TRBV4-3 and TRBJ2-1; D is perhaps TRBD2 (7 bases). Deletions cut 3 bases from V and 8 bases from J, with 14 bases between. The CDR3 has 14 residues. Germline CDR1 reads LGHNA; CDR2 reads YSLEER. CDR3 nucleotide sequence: TGCGCCAGCAGCCATGGGGGGGGCCTGTATGAGCAGTTCTTC. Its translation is CASSHGGGLYEQFF.

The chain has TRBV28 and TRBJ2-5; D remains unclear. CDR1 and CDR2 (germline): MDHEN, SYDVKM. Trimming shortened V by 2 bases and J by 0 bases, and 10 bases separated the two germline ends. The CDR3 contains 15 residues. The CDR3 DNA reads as TGTGCCAGCAGTTTAGGTCGGCGGTACCAAGAGACCCAGTACTTC. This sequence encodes CASSLGRRYQETQYF. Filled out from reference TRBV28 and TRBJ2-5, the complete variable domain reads DVKVTQSSRYLVKRTGEKVFLECVQDMDHENMFWYRQDPGLGLRLIYFSYDVKMKEKGDIPEGYSVSREKKERFSLILESASTNQTSMYLCASSLGRRYQETQYFGPGTRLLVL.

CDR3 loop: CASSVVGDRGDSPLHF. The CDR3 region has the DNA TGTGCCAGCAGCGTAGTTGGTGACAGGGGGGATTCACCCCTCCACTTT. V and J are TRBV9 and TRBJ1-6, with 9 bases aligning to TRBD1. The CDR3 sequence is 16 residues long. Germline V gene data show CDR1 as SGDLS and CDR2 as YYNGEE. Trimming cost V 0 bases and J 8 bases; bases outside gene matches: 6.

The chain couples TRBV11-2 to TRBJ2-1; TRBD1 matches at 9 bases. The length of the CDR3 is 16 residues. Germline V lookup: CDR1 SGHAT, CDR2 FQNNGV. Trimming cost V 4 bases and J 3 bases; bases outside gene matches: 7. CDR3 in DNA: TGTGCCAGCAGCTCGATACAGGGGGCTTACTACAATGAGCAGTTCTTC. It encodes CASSSIQGAYYNEQFF.

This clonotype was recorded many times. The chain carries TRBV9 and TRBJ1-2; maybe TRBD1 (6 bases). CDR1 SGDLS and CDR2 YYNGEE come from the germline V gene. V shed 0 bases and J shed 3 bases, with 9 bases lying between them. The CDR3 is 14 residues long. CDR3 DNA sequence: TGTGCCAGCAGCGTAGCAGGGGCGGACTATGGCTACACCTTC. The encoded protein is CASSVAGADYGYTF.

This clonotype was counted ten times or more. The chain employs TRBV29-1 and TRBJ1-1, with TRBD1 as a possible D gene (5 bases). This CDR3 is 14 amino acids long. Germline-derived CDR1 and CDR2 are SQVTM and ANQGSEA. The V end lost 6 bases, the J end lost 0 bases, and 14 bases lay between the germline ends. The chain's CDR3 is CSVRGLRVNTEAFF. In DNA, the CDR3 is TGCAGCGTCCGTGGCCTCAGGGTGAACACTGAAGCTTTCTTT.

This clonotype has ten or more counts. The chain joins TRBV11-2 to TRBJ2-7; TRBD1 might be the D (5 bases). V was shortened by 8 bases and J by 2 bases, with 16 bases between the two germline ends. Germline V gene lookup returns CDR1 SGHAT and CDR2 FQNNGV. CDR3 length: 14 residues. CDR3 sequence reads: CASDVVATAYEQYF. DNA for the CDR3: TGTGCCAGCGATGTTGTTGCGACAGCCTACGAGCAGTACTTC.

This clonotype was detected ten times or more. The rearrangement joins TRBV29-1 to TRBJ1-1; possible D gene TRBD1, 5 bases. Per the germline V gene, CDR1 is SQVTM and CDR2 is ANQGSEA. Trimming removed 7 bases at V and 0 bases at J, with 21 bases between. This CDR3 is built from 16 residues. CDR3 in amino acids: CSANPRGWGMNTEAFF. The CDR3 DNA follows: TGCAGCGCAAACCCCCGGGGTTGGGGGATGAACACTGAAGCTTTCTTT.

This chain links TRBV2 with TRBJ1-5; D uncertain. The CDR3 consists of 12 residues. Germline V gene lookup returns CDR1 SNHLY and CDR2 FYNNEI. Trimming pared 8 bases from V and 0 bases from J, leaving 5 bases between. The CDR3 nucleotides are TGTGCCAGCGCGTATAGCAATCAGCCCCAGCATTTT. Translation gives CASAYSNQPQHF.